One sample yielded the 20 T cell receptor beta chains listed below, sequenced in a study of T cell responses to AZD1222 COVID-19 vaccine. Using immunoSEQ multiplex PCR, the repertoire was profiled, and TCRdb retains in-frame clones only, with some absent. The sample shows tens of thousands of clones, roughly 93% of them seen only once. The sample consisted of peripheral blood, taken on day 0 of AZD1222 vaccination. These receptors were obtained from an adult in good health.

V usage is TRBV2 and J usage is TRBJ1-3; D perhaps matches TRBD1 (5 bases). With 6 bases removed from V and 0 bases from J, the gap between germline ends came to 12 bases. This CDR3 spans 15 amino acids. Germline V gene data show CDR1 as SNHLY and CDR2 as FYNNEI. CDR3 DNA sequence: TGTGCCAGCAGCGCGGGACCGACCTCTGGAAACACCATATATTTT. Encoded protein: CASSAGPTSGNTIYF.

V usage is TRBV18 and J usage is TRBJ2-7; D is unclear. The CDR3 contains 13 residues. Germline V CDR1 and CDR2: KGHSH, LQKENI. The V and J ends lost 4 bases and 3 bases respectively, with 10 bases between them. CDR3 loop: CASSLSGGYEQYF. For the CDR3, the DNA is TGTGCCAGCTCACTCTCGGGCGGCTACGAGCAGTACTTC.

The genes are TRBV28 and TRBJ1-2; 7 bases line up with TRBD1. The V segment lost 7 bases and the J segment 5 bases; nucleotides outside the gene matches: 10. This CDR3 comprises 14 residues. From germline, CDR1 is MDHEN and CDR2 SYDVKM. The CDR3 loop is CASIQGGGAYGYTF. DNA of the CDR3: TGTGCCAGCATTCAGGGAGGGGGCGCTTATGGCTACACCTTC.

This clone has a handful of counts. This sequence joins TRBV18 and TRBJ1-2; D unresolved. Trimming left V 3 bases short and J 7 bases short, with 27 bases between. Germline-derived CDR1 and CDR2 are KGHSH and LQKENI. CDR3 length: 18 residues. The CDR3 here is CASSPRGFQGYSPSGYTF. In DNA form, the CDR3 reads TGTGCCAGCTCACCCCGAGGATTTCAAGGGTATTCCCCCTCTGGCTACACCTTC.

The chain is built from TRBV10-3 and TRBJ1-3; 9 nucleotides match TRBD1. After removal of 5 bases from V and 3 bases from J, the junction contained 5 bases not matched to a gene. From germline, CDR1 is ENHRY and CDR2 SYGVKD. CDR3 length equals 15 residues. Here the CDR3 DNA reads TGTGCCATCAGTCTACAGGGGGCAGGTGGAAACACCATATATTTT. Its translation: CAISLQGAGGNTIYF.

This clone is a singleton in its sample. The genes are TRBV3-1 (or the pseudogene TRBV3-2) and TRBJ1-2; D gene ambiguous. CDR3 length equals 13 residues. Trimming removed 0 bases from V and 7 bases from J, with 9 bases in between. Germline CDR1 is LGHDT and CDR2 is YNNKEL (reference sequence). CDR3 residues: CASSQEAGRGYTF. Written as DNA, the CDR3 is TGTGCCAGCAGCCAAGAGGCCGGACGTGGCTACACCTTC.

This chain joins TRBV25-1 and TRBJ1-2, with unresolved D. Trimming cost V 4 bases and J 8 bases, with 14 bases left between them. This CDR3 is 13 amino acids long. Germline V gene lookup returns CDR1 MGHDK and CDR2 SYGVNS. The CDR3 DNA reads TGTGCCAGCAGTGGAGGCCGGGTTGGAGGCTACACCTTC. Protein: CASSGGRVGGYTF.

The chain is built from TRBV6-2 or TRBV6-3 and TRBJ2-3; weak D call: TRBD2 (6 bases). Per the germline V gene, CDR1 is MNHEY and CDR2 is SVGEGT. V was shortened by 2 bases and J by 6 bases, with 18 bases between the two germline ends. CDR3 size: 16 residues. CDR3 nucleotide sequence: TGTGCCAGCAGTTACGGTTGGGCCAGGGACTCCGATACGCAGTATTTT. Protein sequence: CASSYGWARDSDTQYF.

The genes are TRBV5-1 and TRBJ2-3; the match to TRBD2 covers 8 bases. Trimming cost V 0 bases and J 3 bases; bases outside gene matches: 3. Per germline, CDR1 SGHRS and CDR2 YFSETQ. This CDR3 is built from 15 residues. The CDR3 loop reads CASSLGGLGTDTQYF. DNA for the CDR3: TGCGCCAGCAGCTTGGGGGGACTAGGGACAGATACGCAGTATTTT.

V usage is TRBV18 and J usage is TRBJ1-2, with 9 positions matching TRBD1. V dropped 6 bases and J dropped 1; count of bases not matched to a gene: 6. Germline-derived CDR1 and CDR2 are KGHSH and LQKENI. The length of the CDR3 is 15 residues. Written as DNA, the CDR3 is TGTGCCAGCTCTCCCGGGACAGGGAGTAACTATGGCTACACCTTC. Residues: CASSPGTGSNYGYTF.

In DNA, the CDR3 is TGTGCCTGGAGTGCCTCCAGGGCGGGTGAGCAGTTCTTC. It encodes CAWSASRAGEQFF. The chain carries TRBV30 and TRBJ2-1; the D call may be TRBD1 or TRBD2 (5 bases each). The germline V gene has CDR1 GTSNPN and CDR2 SVGIG (reference sequence). The CDR3 spans 13 residues. Trimming cost V 1 base and J 9 bases, with 13 bases left between them.

Only a few counts were recorded for this clone. CDR3 protein: CASSLKVLGEAAPLHF. The DNA of the CDR3 is TGTGCCAGCAGCTTAAAAGTATTGGGGGAGGCGGCACCCCTCCACTTT. This chain connects TRBV7-9 to TRBJ1-6; perhaps TRBD1 as D (5 bases). Trimming removed 2 bases at V and 11 bases at J, with 19 bases between. Per germline, CDR1 SEHNR and CDR2 FQNEAQ (reference sequence). The CDR3 has 16 residues.

This clone was recorded a few times. The rearrangement uses TRBV11-2 and TRBJ1-1, with D perhaps matching TRBD1 (6 bases). Deletions cut 3 bases from V and 2 bases from J, with 10 bases between. The CDR3 runs to 14 residues. Germline V gene lookup returns CDR1 SGHAT and CDR2 FQNNGV. The CDR3 DNA sequence: TGTGCCAGCAGCTTGCAACAGGGTAACACTGAAGCTTTCTTT. It codes for CASSLQQGNTEAFF.

V is TRBV19 and J is TRBJ2-7; unclear D gene. The CDR3 is 17 residues long. V dropped 2 bases and J dropped 2 bases, with 19 bases sitting between them. Germline V gene sequence: CDR1 LNHDA, CDR2 SQIVND (reference sequence). The CDR3 bases are TGTGCCAGTAGTATAAGTATGGCCGTCACTTTTCCCTACGAGCAGTACTTC. This gives the protein CASSISMAVTFPYEQYF.

This rearrangement joins TRBV6-5 to TRBJ1-1; TRBD1 aligns across 9 bases. The CDR3 extends over 14 amino acids. CDR1 and CDR2 (germline): MNHEY, SVGAGI. The V segment lost 5 bases and the J segment 3 bases; nucleotides outside the gene matches: 4. CDR3 amino acids: CASSKRTGDTEAFF. Written as DNA, the CDR3 is TGTGCCAGCAGTAAGAGGACAGGGGACACTGAAGCTTTCTTT.

The gene calls are TRBV28 and TRBJ2-7; no definite D call. CDR1 is MDHEN and CDR2 is SYDVKM in the germline V gene. With 7 bases removed from V and 5 bases from J, the gap between germline ends came to 15 bases. This CDR3 is built from 13 residues. CDR3: CASIPGQFNEQYF. CDR3 sequence (DNA): TGTGCCAGCATCCCTGGCCAGTTCAACGAGCAGTACTTC.

The J gene is TRBJ1-1, the V gene TRBV3-1 (or the pseudogene TRBV3-2); no definite D call. CDR1 is LGHDT and CDR2 is YNNKEL in the germline V gene (reference sequence). The CDR3 is made up of 13 amino acids. Trimming stripped 2 bases from V and 3 bases from J, with 7 bases between. The CDR3 region is CASSQNRDTEAFF. CDR3 nucleotide sequence: TGTGCCAGCAGCCAAAACAGAGACACTGAAGCTTTCTTT.

V usage is TRBV30 and J usage is TRBJ1-5, with 9 nucleotides matching TRBD1. CDR1 and CDR2 (germline): GTSNPN, SVGIG (reference sequence). V gave up 3 bases and J gave up 10 bases; unmatched junction bases: 13. The CDR3 has 15 residues. CDR3 sequence: CAWSGTGLLWGPQHF. The CDR3 DNA reads as TGTGCCTGGAGCGGGACAGGGTTACTTTGGGGCCCCCAGCATTTT.

This clone was counted a single time. The chain links TRBV5-1 to TRBJ2-2; TRBD1 is a possible D gene (6 bases). Trimming stripped 3 bases from V and 6 bases from J, with 9 bases between. Germline assignment: CDR1 SGHRS and CDR2 YFSETQ. The CDR3 covers 13 residues. The CDR3 DNA reads TGCGCCAGCAGCTACAAGGGGGCCGGGGAGCTGTTTTTT. Translation gives CASSYKGAGELFF. The whole variable domain, remainder taken from reference TRBV5-1 and TRBJ2-2, is KAGVTQTPRYLIKTRGQQVTLSCSPISGHRSVSWYQQTPGQGLQFLFEYFSETQRNKGNFPGRFSGRQFSNSRSEMNVSTLELGDSALYLCASSYKGAGELFFGEGSRLTVL.

This sequence joins TRBV7-6 and TRBJ2-1; no clear D gene. Trimming pared 5 bases from V and 10 bases from J, leaving 15 bases between. Per the germline V gene, CDR1 is SGHVS and CDR2 is FNYEAQ. The CDR3 has 13 residues. This CDR3 reads CASSAMAPGEQFF. In DNA form, the CDR3 reads TGTGCCAGCAGCGCCATGGCCCCCGGAGAGCAGTTCTTC.